Sequencing of this T cell receptor (beta chain) was carried out in a study of blood T cell repertoires in COVID-19 (dated by TCRdb to the early 2020s). For the study in its entirety: Samples from collaborators originated in the United States, Italy and Spain and spanned both the acute and convalescent phases of COVID-19. The material from the prospective study consisted of cDNA or gDNA derived from T cells, B-cell-depleted T cells, or PBMCs. The dataset comprised deeply sampled blood TCRbeta repertoires from subjects exposed to, actively infected with, or recovered from COVID-19. A freely available public database, intended as a resource for researchers studying the immune response to SARS-CoV-2, is where the repertoires were released. Samples were obtained from the ongoing ImmuneRACE study (first 160 participants) and from about 1,300 subjects provided by 6 global collaborators. The sample metadata nearly always contained a de-identified subject ID, COVID-19 status, age in years and sex. Where available, HLA class I and class II types were obtained from metadata supplied by the sample provider rather than from assay-based typing.

Including the terminal cysteine and phenylalanine, the CDR3 comprises 15 residues. Only the CDR3 portion is preserved as DNA: 45 bases, with reading frame beginning at the first base. Per the germline V gene (reference sequence), SEHNR is the CDR1 and FQNEAQ is the CDR2. Trimming removed 1 base from V and 6 bases from J, leaving 10 bases between the germline ends. Whole blood was collected in K2EDTA tubes by collaborating institutions according to the institutions' own protocols. Collaborator samples were shipped for TCRbeta analysis as frozen whole blood, isolated PBMCs, or DNA extracted from either sample type. TCRbeta CDR3 regions were amplified from genomic DNA by means of the immunoSEQ Assay, a bias-controlled multiplex PCR. Under the source paper's analysis protocol: Nucleated cell counts per sample were estimated from amplification of reference gene primers within the assay. To quantify the absolute abundance of each unique TCRbeta CDR3 rearrangement, sequence reads were collapsed and filtered. Productive Simpson clonality was computed per sample as the square root of Simpson's diversity index over productive rearrangements. TCRdb holds this immuneACCESS table with in-frame rearrangements only. Some clones are missing; in checked studies, unresolved V genes explain under half, and the rest has no known cause. V and J calls plus clone size are reproduced from that table; the DNA served to infer D and trimming. The sample table shows tens of thousands of clones, and 85% are seen once. Roughly 5% of the sample belongs to the ten largest clones.

General study outcomes and caveats: The quantity of clinical and demographic metadata differed by source and by participant and was supplied without curation.

With respect to this clone: This clone's antigen is unknown. Base quality data are lacking; no much larger clone is found one base away.

This receptor chain uses TRBV7-9 and TRBJ1-6; no D segment can be confidently identified. Sequencing was performed on peripheral blood. This TCR was sampled from a man between 70 and 80 years old with acute or convalescent COVID-19. The DNA sequence follows: TGTGCCAGCAGCTTAGTCACAGATCCTAATTCACCCCTCCACTTT. Its protein is CASSLVTDPNSPLHF.